A single sample gave rise to the 4 T cell receptor beta chains below, sequenced in a study of shared clonotypes between healthy human individuals. This table comes from immunoSEQ multiplex PCR, and its TCRdb copy is limited to in-frame clones, with some not included. The data contain millions of clones, approximately 94% of them singletons. Terminally differentiated effector memory CD45RA+ cells were left out of the naive CD8 fraction, which was CD45RO-negative and positively selected for CCR7. Sample: naive CD8+ T cells sorted from blood. The receptor set was obtained from a man younger than 35 in good health.

The V gene is TRBV19, the J gene TRBJ2-7; D remains unclear. Germline loops: CDR1 LNHDA, CDR2 SQIVND (reference sequence). V was shortened by 2 bases and J by 7 bases, with 12 bases between the two germline ends. This CDR3 has 13 residues. CDR3: CASSIRIGVEQYF. The CDR3 DNA reads TGTGCCAGTAGTATAAGAATTGGGGTGGAGCAGTACTTC. Looking up the rest from reference TRBV19 and TRBJ2-7 gives the full variable domain: DGGITQSPKYLFRKEGQNVTLSCEQNLNHDAMYWYRQDPGQGLRLIYYSQIVNDFQKGDIAEGYSVSREKKESFPLTVTSAQKNPTAFYLCASSIRIGVEQYFGPGTRLTVT.

The genes are TRBV11-2 and TRBJ1-5; 7 bases are a match to TRBD1. This CDR3 region has 14 residues. From germline, CDR1 is SGHAT and CDR2 FQNNGV. With 8 bases clipped from V and 0 bases from J, the junction kept 4 bases outside the gene matches. The CDR3 DNA reads as TGTGCCAGCCCGACAGGGTATAGCAATCAGCCCCAGCATTTT. Its protein is CASPTGYSNQPQHF.

This sequence joins TRBV13 and TRBJ1-4; D gene uncertain. V lost 8 bases, J lost 3 bases, and 13 bases lay in between. Germline CDR1 is PRHDT and CDR2 is FYEKMQ (reference sequence). The CDR3 loop spans 14 amino acids. This CDR3 is CASGSRAPNEKLFF. CDR3 DNA sequence: TGTGCCAGCGGGTCGAGGGCTCCTAATGAAAAACTGTTTTTT.

V is TRBV27 and J is TRBJ2-1, with D perhaps TRBD2 (5 bases). The V gene lost 5 bases and the J gene lost 4 bases, with 18 bases spanning the gap. The CDR3 consists of 16 residues. The germline gives CDR1 MNHEY, CDR2 SMNVEV (reference sequence). CDR3 amino acids: CASSLQFVERYNEQFF. For the CDR3, the DNA is TGTGCCAGCAGTCTCCAGTTTGTAGAGCGGTACAATGAGCAGTTCTTC.